The rows below give T cell receptor beta chains drawn from one sample of a study of T cell responses to AZD1222 COVID-19 vaccine. Sequencing was performed with immunoSEQ multiplex PCR; in TCRdb, only in-frame clones are kept and a portion is missing. The sample yields 95,000 or so clones, approximately 89% seen once. Sequencing used peripheral blood, obtained on day 0 of MenACWY control vaccination. The source is an adult in good health. The CDR3 runs from the conserved cysteine through the conserved F or W. Each record gives: clone size, V gene, D gene, J gene, CDR3 DNA, CDR3 protein. D genes are given only for firm matches. Size tells how often a clone was seen (once, few, many) or the class of an expanded clone, and some rows leave it out.

-	TRBV27	TRBD1	TRBJ2-3	TGTGCCAGCAGTTTACAGGGGGCGGGTACGCAGTATTTT	CASSLQGAGTQYF
-	TRBV6-2/TRBV6-3	TRBD1	TRBJ1-4	TGTGCCAGCAGTCGTCTCCAGGGGGCGACTAATGAAAAACTGTTTTTT	CASSRLQGATNEKLFF
-	TRBV9	-	TRBJ2-4	TGTGCCAGCAGCGTAGGGGGGTCAGGCGGCATTCAGTACTTC	CASSVGGSGGIQYF
-	TRBV27	-	TRBJ2-7	TGTGCCAGCAGTTTATCGGTCGACTACGAGCAGTACTTC	CASSLSVDYEQYF
-	TRBV27	-	TRBJ1-6	TGTGCCAGCAGTTTATCGACAGAAGGGAATTCACCCCTCCACTTT	CASSLSTEGNSPLHF
-	TRBV12-3/TRBV12-4	TRBD1	TRBJ1-1	TGTGCCAGCAGTGGGACAGAGAACACTGAAGCTTTCTTT	CASSGTENTEAFF
-	TRBV28	-	TRBJ2-7	TGTGCCAGCACCCGCTCCTACGAGCAGTACTTC	CASTRSYEQYF
-	TRBV6-5	-	TRBJ1-2	TGTGCCAGCAGCAAAGGGGCTAGCTATGGCTACACCTTC	CASSKGASYGYTF
-	TRBV4-3	TRBD1	TRBJ1-4	TGCGCCAGCAGCCCCCGGATGGGGACAGGGGGCAGAACTAATGAAAAACTGTTTTTT	CASSPRMGTGGRTNEKLFF
-	TRBV19	TRBD1	TRBJ1-2	TGTGCCAGTAGCTCGCCGGGACAGGGAGTTAACTATGGCTACACCTTC	CASSSPGQGVNYGYTF
-	TRBV2	-	TRBJ1-4	TGTGCCAGCACCCTTCGGGCACTCAGGGCTGAAAAACTGTTTTTT	CASTLRALRAEKLFF
-	TRBV7-2	-	TRBJ2-3	TGTGCCAGCAGCTTCTTAGTGGGACGAGCCACAGATACGCAGTATTTT	CASSFLVGRATDTQYF
once	TRBV7-9	-	TRBJ2-1	TGTGCCAGCAGCTTAGGTGGGGGAGACTACAATGAGCAGTTCTTC	CASSLGGGDYNEQFF
-	TRBV5-7	TRBD1	TRBJ1-3	TGTGCCAGCAGCCCCGGGACAGGGTCCTCTGGAAACACCATATATTTT	CASSPGTGSSGNTIYF
-	TRBV4-3	-	TRBJ1-2	TGCGCCAGCAGCCCCGTGGGGGGGGGCTATGGCTACACCTTC	CASSPVGGGYGYTF
-	TRBV7-2	-	TRBJ1-6	TGTGCCAGCAGCTTAGCCACCGGACGGGGAGGTTCACCCCTCCACTTT	CASSLATGRGGSPLHF
-	TRBV7-9	-	TRBJ1-2	TGTGCCAGCAGCCGGGACACAACTAACTATGGCTACACCTTC	CASSRDTTNYGYTF
-	TRBV28	TRBD2	TRBJ2-1	TGTGCCAGCAGCCTACTTACCCTAGCGGGGGGGAGCTCCTACAATGAGCAGTTCTTC	CASSLLTLAGGSSYNEQFF
-	TRBV19	TRBD1	TRBJ2-3	TGTGCCAGTAGTATAAGGCAGGGGGCAGTAGATACGCAGTATTTT	CASSIRQGAVDTQYF
-	TRBV6-5	TRBD1	TRBJ1-6	TGTGCCAGCAGTACTGACAGGGACCCATATTCACCCCTCCACTTT	CASSTDRDPYSPLHF
-	TRBV3-1/TRBV3-2	TRBD2	TRBJ2-3	TGTGCCAGCAGCCAAGCCCTAGCGGGTAGAGATACGCAGTATTTT	CASSQALAGRDTQYF
-	TRBV5-1	-	TRBJ1-3	TGCGCCAGCAGCTTACCCTCCTCTGGAAACACCATATATTTT	CASSLPSSGNTIYF
once	TRBV6-2/TRBV6-3	TRBD1	TRBJ1-1	TGTGCCAGCAGTTACGCGGGACAGGGGACTGAAGCTTTCTTT	CASSYAGQGTEAFF
once	TRBV6-6	TRBD2	TRBJ2-3	TGTGCCAGCACCCGGAGAGAGCGGGGGGGGCCAGTTACGCAGTATTTT	CASTRRERGGPVTQYF
-	TRBV5-6	-	TRBJ2-4	TGTGCCAGCAGCTTTGGTACAGAGATGGGCATTCAGTACTTC	CASSFGTEMGIQYF
-	TRBV24-1	TRBD1	TRBJ2-5	TGTGCCACCGGCCAGGGGGCGGGGGAGACCCAGTACTTC	CATGQGAGETQYF
-	TRBV6-5	-	TRBJ1-4	TGTGCCAGCAGTACGGCAGGGGCTAATGAAAAACTGTTTTTT	CASSTAGANEKLFF
-	TRBV7-2	-	TRBJ1-3	TGTGCCAGCAGCTTAGGAGTTCGGGGGGCTGGAAACACCATATATTTT	CASSLGVRGAGNTIYF
-	TRBV5-1	TRBD1	TRBJ2-3	TGCGCCAGCAGCTCGGACAGGCGCACAGATACGCAGTATTTT	CASSSDRRTDTQYF
-	TRBV5-4	-	TRBJ1-5	TGTGCCAGCAGCTTTTCGACCGGGGATAGCAATCAGCCCCAGCATTTT	CASSFSTGDSNQPQHF
-	TRBV15	TRBD1	TRBJ1-4	TGTGCCACCAGCAGAGATCGGACAGGGCTTGCAACTAATGAAAAACTGTTTTTT	CATSRDRTGLATNEKLFF
-	TRBV14	TRBD1	TRBJ2-1	TGTGCCAGCAGCCAAGATGACAGGGGGCCGGAGCAGTTCTTC	CASSQDDRGPEQFF
-	TRBV19	-	TRBJ1-1	TGTGCCAGTAGTATCCAGGTTGGACGTTTGAACACTGAAGCTTTCTTT	CASSIQVGRLNTEAFF
-	TRBV5-1	TRBD2	TRBJ2-3	TGCGCCAGCAGCACGGGGACTAGCGGGGTCACAGATACGCAGTATTTT	CASSTGTSGVTDTQYF
-	TRBV19	-	TRBJ2-7	TGTGCCAGACCGGGCCCCGAGCAGTACTTC	CARPGPEQYF